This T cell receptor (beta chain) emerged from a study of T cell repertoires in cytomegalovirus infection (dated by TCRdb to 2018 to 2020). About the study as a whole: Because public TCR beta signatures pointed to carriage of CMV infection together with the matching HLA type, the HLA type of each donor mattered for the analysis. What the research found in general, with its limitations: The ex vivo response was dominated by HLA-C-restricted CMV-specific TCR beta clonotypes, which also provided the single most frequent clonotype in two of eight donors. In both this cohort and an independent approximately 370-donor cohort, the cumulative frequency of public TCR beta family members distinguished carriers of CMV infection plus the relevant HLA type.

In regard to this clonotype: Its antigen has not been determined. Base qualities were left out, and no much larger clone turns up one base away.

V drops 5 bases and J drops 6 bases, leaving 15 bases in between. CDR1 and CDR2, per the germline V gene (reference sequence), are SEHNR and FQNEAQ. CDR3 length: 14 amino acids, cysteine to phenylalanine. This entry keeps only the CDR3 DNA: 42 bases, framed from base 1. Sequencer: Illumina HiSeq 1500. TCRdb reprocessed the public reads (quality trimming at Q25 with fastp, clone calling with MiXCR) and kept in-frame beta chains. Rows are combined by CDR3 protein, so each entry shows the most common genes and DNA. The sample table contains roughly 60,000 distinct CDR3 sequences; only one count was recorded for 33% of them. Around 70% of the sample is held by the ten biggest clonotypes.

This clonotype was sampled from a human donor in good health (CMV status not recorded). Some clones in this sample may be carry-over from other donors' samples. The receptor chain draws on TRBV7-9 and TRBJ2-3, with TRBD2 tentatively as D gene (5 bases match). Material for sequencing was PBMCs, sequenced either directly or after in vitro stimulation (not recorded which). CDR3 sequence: CASSPAGNLDTQYF. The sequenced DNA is TGTGCCAGCAGCCCCGCGGGCAATCTGGATACGCAGTATTTT. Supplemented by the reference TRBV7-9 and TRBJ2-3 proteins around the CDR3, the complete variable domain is DTGVSQNPRHKITKRGQNVTFRCDPISEHNRLYWYRQTLGQGPEFLTYFQNEAQLEKSRLLSDRFSAERPKGSFSTLEIQRTEQGDSAMYLCASSPAGNLDTQYFGPGTRLTVL.